This is a list of T cell receptor beta chains from one sample in a study of cytomegalovirus exposure and HLA in healthy donors. Clones were sequenced by immunoSEQ multiplex PCR, and TCRdb holds only the in-frame ones, with some missing. The top ten hold 5.5% to 7% of the sample, which has tens of thousands of clones, around 81% seen once. Input material: PBMCs. These receptors came from a male donor in good health and CMV-seronegative. CDR3s include the opening cysteine and the closing phenylalanine or tryptophan. The order of the fields is D gene, clone size, J gene, V gene, CDR3 protein, CDR3 DNA. A D gene is named only where the DNA matches it firmly. Size is omitted from some rows. Given values are once, few, many or a class for expanded clones.

D: TRBD1
size: -
J: TRBJ1-4
V: TRBV6-6
CDR3: CASSGGQGREKLFF
DNA: TGTGCCAGCAGCGGGGGACAGGGTCGCGAAAAACTGTTTTTT

D: TRBD2
size: once
J: TRBJ2-5
V: TRBV7-2
CDR3: CASSRAGHQETQYF
DNA: TGTGCCAGCAGCCGAGCGGGACACCAAGAGACCCAGTACTTC

D: -
size: -
J: TRBJ2-1
V: TRBV6-5
CDR3: CASSSWQTDEQFF
DNA: TGTGCCAGCAGTTCTTGGCAAACCGATGAGCAGTTCTTC

D: -
size: -
J: TRBJ2-2
V: TRBV6-5
CDR3: CAARAPNTGELFF
DNA: TGTGCTGCGAGGGCCCCGAACACCGGGGAGCTGTTTTTT

D: TRBD1
size: -
J: TRBJ1-5
V: TRBV4-1
CDR3: CASGQGSNQPQHF
DNA: TGCGCCAGCGGACAGGGTAGCAATCAGCCCCAGCATTTT

D: TRBD1
size: -
J: TRBJ1-6
V: TRBV7-3
CDR3: CASSLRQGPNSPLHF
DNA: TGTGCCAGCAGCTTGAGACAGGGGCCGAATTCACCCCTCCACTTT

D: -
size: -
J: TRBJ1-4
V: TRBV18
CDR3: CASSLPLVRETNEKLFF
DNA: TGTGCCAGCTCACTCCCGTTGGTGAGGGAAACTAATGAAAAACTGTTTTTT

D: -
size: once
J: TRBJ2-1
V: TRBV7-2
CDR3: CASSLDPGDEQFF
DNA: TGTGCCAGCAGCTTAGACCCGGGGGATGAGCAGTTCTTC

D: -
size: -
J: TRBJ2-1
V: TRBV6-1
CDR3: CASRADLFEQFF
DNA: TGTGCCAGCAGGGCTGACTTATTTGAGCAGTTCTTC

D: -
size: -
J: TRBJ1-2
V: TRBV6-1
CDR3: CASSVDKNGYTF
DNA: TGTGCCAGCAGTGTAGACAAGAATGGCTACACCTTC

D: TRBD1
size: -
J: TRBJ1-4
V: TRBV7-2
CDR3: CASSPRDRGGEKLFF
DNA: TGTGCCAGCAGCCCTCGGGACAGGGGTGGGGAAAAACTGTTTTTT

D: -
size: -
J: TRBJ1-1
V: TRBV18
CDR3: CASSPSRDTEAFF
DNA: TGTGCCAGCTCACCGAGTCGGGACACTGAAGCTTTCTTT

D: TRBD1
size: -
J: TRBJ1-1
V: TRBV19
CDR3: CASRGQHSNTEAFF
DNA: TGTGCCAGTAGGGGACAGCATTCGAACACTGAAGCTTTCTTT

D: -
size: few
J: TRBJ2-7
V: TRBV29-1
CDR3: CSVEEGHNEQYF
DNA: TGCAGCGTTGAAGAGGGACACAACGAGCAGTACTTC

D: -
size: -
J: TRBJ2-1
V: TRBV5-1
CDR3: CASSGRAGDNEQFF
DNA: TGCGCCAGCAGCGGCAGGGCAGGGGACAATGAGCAGTTCTTC

D: -
size: -
J: TRBJ1-1
V: TRBV6-1
CDR3: CASTLGVFTEAFF
DNA: TGTGCCAGCACCCTAGGGGTTTTTACTGAAGCTTTCTTT

D: TRBD1
size: -
J: TRBJ1-1
V: TRBV7-8
CDR3: CASSRGQGTSSTEAFF
DNA: TGTGCCAGCAGTAGAGGACAGGGGACGTCGAGCACTGAAGCTTTCTTT

D: -
size: -
J: TRBJ1-2
V: TRBV10-1
CDR3: CARMSGFGYTF
DNA: TGCGCCAGAATGTCGGGATTTGGCTACACCTTC

D: TRBD2
size: -
J: TRBJ2-2
V: TRBV9
CDR3: CASSVGPGLENTGELFF
DNA: TGTGCCAGCAGCGTAGGTCCAGGACTAGAGAACACCGGGGAGCTGTTTTTT

D: -
size: few
J: TRBJ1-2
V: TRBV7-8
CDR3: CASSLGGVQGYTF
DNA: TGTGCCAGCAGCCTCGGGGGAGTCCAGGGCTACACCTTC

D: TRBD1
size: -
J: TRBJ1-1
V: TRBV7-2
CDR3: CASSPDRRNTEAFF
DNA: TGTGCCAGCAGCCCGGACAGGAGGAACACTGAAGCTTTCTTT

D: TRBD1
size: -
J: TRBJ2-3
V: TRBV30
CDR3: CAWSVRGQGGSDTQYF
DNA: TGTGCCTGGAGTGTACGGGGACAGGGTGGTTCAGATACGCAGTATTTT

D: -
size: once
J: TRBJ1-1
V: TRBV7-3
CDR3: CASSPQLEATEAFF
DNA: TGTGCCAGCAGCCCTCAACTGGAGGCCACTGAAGCTTTCTTT

D: -
size: -
J: TRBJ1-1
V: TRBV7-8
CDR3: CASSLVQGNTEAFF
DNA: TGTGCCAGCAGCTTAGTACAGGGGAACACTGAAGCTTTCTTT

D: -
size: -
J: TRBJ2-2
V: TRBV11-2
CDR3: CASSLDLGNTGELFF
DNA: TGTGCCAGCAGCTTAGATCTAGGGAACACCGGGGAGCTGTTTTTT

D: -
size: -
J: TRBJ1-2
V: TRBV13
CDR3: CASSLGGDFYGYTF
DNA: TGTGCCAGCAGCTTAGGTGGGGACTTCTATGGCTACACCTTC

D: TRBD2
size: -
J: TRBJ2-1
V: TRBV29-1
CDR3: CSVEDRGGVAGGRSYNEQFF
DNA: TGCAGCGTTGAAGATCGGGGTGGGGTAGCGGGGGGGCGGAGTTACAATGAGCAGTTCTTC

D: TRBD1
size: -
J: TRBJ2-7
V: TRBV4-3
CDR3: CASSQRPQGSYEQYF
DNA: TGCGCCAGCAGCCAACGGCCACAGGGGTCCTACGAGCAGTACTTC

D: TRBD1
size: -
J: TRBJ1-5
V: TRBV5-6
CDR3: CASSSGQFNQPQHF
DNA: TGTGCCAGCAGCTCGGGACAGTTCAATCAGCCCCAGCATTTT

D: TRBD1
size: -
J: TRBJ1-1
V: TRBV7-2
CDR3: CASSVQGGPNNIEAFF
DNA: TGTGCCAGCAGCGTACAGGGGGGCCCCAACAACATTGAAGCTTTCTTT

D: -
size: -
J: TRBJ2-2
V: TRBV19
CDR3: CASSISFNTGELFF
DNA: TGTGCCAGTAGTATTAGTTTTAACACCGGGGAGCTGTTTTTT